This T cell receptor beta chain was found in a study of blood T cell repertoires in COVID-19. Background on the study: The United States, Italy and Spain supplied acute and convalescent COVID-19 samples.

V shed 5 bases and J 0 bases; nucleotides not matched to a gene: 7. Germline assignment: CDR1 LNHNV and CDR2 YYDKDF (reference sequence). This CDR3 region has 15 residues. All recovered Cohort 3 donors got two negative PCRs, got clearance, or saw symptom resolution. How the authors handled the data: How many nucleated cells were present was estimated from reference gene primer amplification. The data were produced by immunoSEQ multiplex PCR, yet TCRdb's version contains in-frame clones alone and is incomplete. V and J calls plus clone size are reproduced from that table; the DNA served to infer D and trimming. The sample holds around 300,000 clones; approximately 90% are singletons and the top ten take 3%.

The TCR sequence derives from a woman aged 45-60 years who had recovered from COVID-19. The sequencing input was PBMCs or T cells enriched from blood (not recorded which). The gene calls are TRBV15 and TRBJ2-7; the match to TRBD1 covers 7 bases. The CDR3 bases are TGTGCCACCAGCGCCCCGGGACAGAACTCCTACGAGCAGTACTTC. Translation: CATSAPGQNSYEQYF.